These T cell receptor beta chains were read from a single sample in a study of Ad26.COV2.S vaccination and SARS-CoV-2 variants. TCRdb's copy holds only in-frame clones and misses some; the assay was immunoSEQ multiplex PCR. The sample has 350,000 to 500,000 clones; roughly 90% are singletons. Here the sequenced sample was peripheral blood, taken in a trial of Ad26.COV2.S vaccine versus placebo. Receptors were obtained from a person aged 18-60 years who received the Ad26.COV2.S COVID-19 vaccine or a placebo. Both conserved end residues are part of each CDR3. Each record gives: clone size, J gene, V gene, D gene, CDR3 DNA, CDR3 protein. A D gene is named only where the DNA matches it firmly. Size is omitted from some rows. Given values are once, few, many or a class for expanded clones.

clone size: NA
J gene: TRBJ2-1
V gene: TRBV7-2
D gene: NA
CDR3 DNA: TGTGCCAGCAGCTTCGGTCTAGGAGGGATCGATGAGCAGTTCTTC
CDR3 protein: CASSFGLGGIDEQFF

clone size: NA
J gene: TRBJ2-1
V gene: TRBV19
D gene: NA
CDR3 DNA: TGTGCCAGTAGCCCAGGGGGGAATGAGCAGTTCTTC
CDR3 protein: CASSPGGNEQFF

clone size: NA
J gene: TRBJ2-7
V gene: TRBV13
D gene: NA
CDR3 DNA: TGTGCCAGCACAAAACGGGCTTTAAATACCTACGAGCAGTACTTC
CDR3 protein: CASTKRALNTYEQYF

clone size: NA
J gene: TRBJ2-7
V gene: TRBV27
D gene: TRBD2
CDR3 DNA: TGTGCCAGCAAGCGCGAGGGACTAGCGGGGGGGTACGAGCAGTACTTC
CDR3 protein: CASKREGLAGGYEQYF

clone size: NA
J gene: TRBJ2-3
V gene: TRBV13
D gene: NA
CDR3 DNA: TGTGCCAGCAGCTTAGGCGGGGATACGCAGTATTTT
CDR3 protein: CASSLGGDTQYF

clone size: NA
J gene: TRBJ2-7
V gene: TRBV7-6
D gene: TRBD1
CDR3 DNA: TGTGCCAGCAGTCAATCGCCCGGGACAGCCCTAGAGCAGTACTTC
CDR3 protein: CASSQSPGTALEQYF

clone size: NA
J gene: TRBJ2-5
V gene: TRBV7-3
D gene: NA
CDR3 DNA: TGTGCCAGCAGCTTAGAAGGGGGGGATGAGACCCAGTACTTC
CDR3 protein: CASSLEGGDETQYF

clone size: many
J gene: TRBJ2-7
V gene: TRBV10-1
D gene: TRBD1
CDR3 DNA: TGCGCCAGCAGTTGGGGGGACAGGGGGTCTGAGGAGCAGTACTTC
CDR3 protein: CASSWGDRGSEEQYF

clone size: NA
J gene: TRBJ1-5
V gene: TRBV6-5
D gene: NA
CDR3 DNA: TGTGCCAGCAGTTACAGGGGTAGGAATCAGCCCCAGCATTTT
CDR3 protein: CASSYRGRNQPQHF

clone size: NA
J gene: TRBJ1-5
V gene: TRBV28
D gene: NA
CDR3 DNA: TGTGCCAGTAGCCGTTATCAGCCCCAGCATTTT
CDR3 protein: CASSRYQPQHF

clone size: NA
J gene: TRBJ1-3
V gene: TRBV2
D gene: TRBD1
CDR3 DNA: TGTGCCAGCAGAGCCCCGGGACAGGGGGCTGGAAACACCATATATTTT
CDR3 protein: CASRAPGQGAGNTIYF

clone size: NA
J gene: TRBJ1-1
V gene: TRBV29-1
D gene: NA
CDR3 DNA: TGCAGCGTGGCTCAGGGGAACACTGAAGCTTTCTTT
CDR3 protein: CSVAQGNTEAFF

clone size: NA
J gene: TRBJ1-2
V gene: TRBV5-1
D gene: NA
CDR3 DNA: TGCGCCAGCAGCTTGGAAGTTGTCTATGGCTACACCTTC
CDR3 protein: CASSLEVVYGYTF

clone size: NA
J gene: TRBJ2-5
V gene: TRBV29-1
D gene: NA
CDR3 DNA: TGCAGCGTTGAAGAGGGTTCCCAGTACTTC
CDR3 protein: CSVEEGSQYF

clone size: NA
J gene: TRBJ2-5
V gene: TRBV2
D gene: NA
CDR3 DNA: TGTGCTGCAAGCCTCTACCAAGAGACCCAGTACTTC
CDR3 protein: CAASLYQETQYF

clone size: NA
J gene: TRBJ2-7
V gene: TRBV30
D gene: NA
CDR3 DNA: TGTGCCTGGAGTTACGGGAGCTACGAGCAGTACTTC
CDR3 protein: CAWSYGSYEQYF

clone size: NA
J gene: TRBJ1-3
V gene: TRBV30
D gene: NA
CDR3 DNA: TGTGCCTGGAGTGCGTTCTCTGGAAACACCATATATTTT
CDR3 protein: CAWSAFSGNTIYF

clone size: once
J gene: TRBJ2-7
V gene: TRBV6-2/TRBV6-3
D gene: NA
CDR3 DNA: TGTGCCAGCAGCCTAGGGGTAGAGCAGTACTTC
CDR3 protein: CASSLGVEQYF

clone size: NA
J gene: TRBJ1-5
V gene: TRBV19
D gene: NA
CDR3 DNA: TGTGCCAGTAGTATGGGCAGGACGGTTAGCAATCAGCCCCAGCATTTT
CDR3 protein: CASSMGRTVSNQPQHF

clone size: NA
J gene: TRBJ1-5
V gene: TRBV9
D gene: TRBD1
CDR3 DNA: TGTGCCAGCAGCGGCGGGACAGGGACGGGCAATCAGCCCCAGCATTTT
CDR3 protein: CASSGGTGTGNQPQHF

clone size: NA
J gene: TRBJ2-3
V gene: TRBV7-3
D gene: TRBD2
CDR3 DNA: TGTGCCAGCAGCACTGTGTCGGGGGGGCCCACAGATACGCAGTATTTT
CDR3 protein: CASSTVSGGPTDTQYF

clone size: NA
J gene: TRBJ2-6
V gene: TRBV6-5
D gene: TRBD1
CDR3 DNA: TGTGCCAGCACTCCAGGGGGCGGGGCCAACGTCCTGACTTTC
CDR3 protein: CASTPGGGANVLTF

clone size: once
J gene: TRBJ1-4
V gene: TRBV12-3/TRBV12-4
D gene: NA
CDR3 DNA: TGTGCCAGCTCCCCCCGGGTTAACGAAAAACTGTTTTTT
CDR3 protein: CASSPRVNEKLFF

clone size: NA
J gene: TRBJ1-2
V gene: TRBV6-5
D gene: NA
CDR3 DNA: TGTGCCAGCAGTTACTCAGGGAGTTATGGCTACACCTTC
CDR3 protein: CASSYSGSYGYTF

clone size: once
J gene: TRBJ2-5
V gene: TRBV7-3
D gene: NA
CDR3 DNA: TGTGCCAGCAGCTTTAGACAGAGCGAGACCCAGTACTTC
CDR3 protein: CASSFRQSETQYF

clone size: NA
J gene: TRBJ2-1
V gene: TRBV6-2/TRBV6-3
D gene: NA
CDR3 DNA: TGTGCCAGCAGTAACCCCAAGCGCCCTCATGAGCAGTTCTTC
CDR3 protein: CASSNPKRPHEQFF

clone size: few
J gene: TRBJ1-6
V gene: TRBV3-1/TRBV3-2
D gene: NA
CDR3 DNA: TGTGCCAGCAGCCACCAGGAGGGCTCACCCCTCCACTTT
CDR3 protein: CASSHQEGSPLHF

clone size: NA
J gene: TRBJ2-3
V gene: TRBV7-6
D gene: TRBD1
CDR3 DNA: TGTGCCAGCAGCGTAGTGGCAGGGGGCGCAGATACGCAGTATTTT
CDR3 protein: CASSVVAGGADTQYF

clone size: NA
J gene: TRBJ2-7
V gene: TRBV27
D gene: TRBD1
CDR3 DNA: TGTGCCAGCACCCCAGGGGGAAGGTACAGGTACGAGCAGTACTTC
CDR3 protein: CASTPGGRYRYEQYF

clone size: NA
J gene: TRBJ2-1
V gene: TRBV13
D gene: NA
CDR3 DNA: TGTGCCAGCAGCTTCACTACAGGGAGCTCCTACAATGAGCAGTTCTTC
CDR3 protein: CASSFTTGSSYNEQFF

clone size: once
J gene: TRBJ2-5
V gene: TRBV20-1
D gene: NA
CDR3 DNA: TGCAGTGCTCCGGGGGAGACCCAGTACTTC
CDR3 protein: CSAPGETQYF

clone size: NA
J gene: TRBJ2-3
V gene: TRBV9
D gene: TRBD2
CDR3 DNA: TGTGCCAGCAGCTTTTCTAGCGGGGGGGCGGATACGCAGTATTTT
CDR3 protein: CASSFSSGGADTQYF

clone size: NA
J gene: TRBJ1-1
V gene: TRBV11-2
D gene: NA
CDR3 DNA: TGTGCCAGCAGCCGTGCCAGTGAAGCTTTCTTT
CDR3 protein: CASSRASEAFF

clone size: NA
J gene: TRBJ1-1
V gene: TRBV2
D gene: NA
CDR3 DNA: TGTGCCAGCAGCCTCTTCGGAACTGAAGCTTTCTTT
CDR3 protein: CASSLFGTEAFF

clone size: NA
J gene: TRBJ1-5
V gene: TRBV28
D gene: NA
CDR3 DNA: TGTGCCAGCAGAGATCCCTCAGGGGATCAGCCCCAGCATTTT
CDR3 protein: CASRDPSGDQPQHF

clone size: NA
J gene: TRBJ2-2
V gene: TRBV5-1
D gene: TRBD1
CDR3 DNA: TGCGCCAGCAGCTTGGAAGGGGGCGACACCGGGGAGCTGTTTTTT
CDR3 protein: CASSLEGGDTGELFF

clone size: NA
J gene: TRBJ1-4
V gene: TRBV18
D gene: NA
CDR3 DNA: TGTGCCAGCTCACAGAACAGAGCCGGAGCCGCAACTAATGAAAAACTGTTTTTT
CDR3 protein: CASSQNRAGAATNEKLFF

clone size: NA
J gene: TRBJ2-1
V gene: TRBV4-3
D gene: TRBD2
CDR3 DNA: TGCGCCAGCAGCCAAAACCCTAGCGGGGGGGCCAATGAGCAGTTCTTC
CDR3 protein: CASSQNPSGGANEQFF

clone size: few
J gene: TRBJ1-2
V gene: TRBV3-1/TRBV3-2
D gene: NA
CDR3 DNA: TGTGCCAGCAGCCAAGCTACGGGAGCCTCTGGCTACACCTTC
CDR3 protein: CASSQATGASGYTF

clone size: NA
J gene: TRBJ2-2
V gene: TRBV5-4
D gene: NA
CDR3 DNA: TGTGCCAGCAGCCCGGGGACAATCGCCGGGGAGCTGTTTTTT
CDR3 protein: CASSPGTIAGELFF

clone size: once
J gene: TRBJ2-1
V gene: TRBV5-6
D gene: TRBD2
CDR3 DNA: TGTGCCAGCAGTTTGTTCCCGGGGGGGGTCAATGAGCAGTTCTTC
CDR3 protein: CASSLFPGGVNEQFF

clone size: NA
J gene: TRBJ2-3
V gene: TRBV10-3
D gene: TRBD2
CDR3 DNA: TGTGCCATCTGGGGAGGGAGCACAGATACGCAGTATTTT
CDR3 protein: CAIWGGSTDTQYF

clone size: NA
J gene: TRBJ2-1
V gene: TRBV5-1
D gene: TRBD2
CDR3 DNA: TGCGCCAGCAGAACGGGGGGGCCGGGTGAGCAGTTCTTC
CDR3 protein: CASRTGGPGEQFF

clone size: few
J gene: TRBJ1-6
V gene: TRBV6-5
D gene: TRBD1
CDR3 DNA: TGTGCCAGCGCCCAATCCGGGACAGGGAATTCACCCCTCCACTTT
CDR3 protein: CASAQSGTGNSPLHF

clone size: NA
J gene: TRBJ2-5
V gene: TRBV5-6
D gene: TRBD2
CDR3 DNA: TGTGCCAGCAGCTTTCCGCGTTACAGCGGGGGGATCTATCAGGAGACCCAGTACTTC
CDR3 protein: CASSFPRYSGGIYQETQYF